These 15 T cell receptor beta chains originate from one sample sequenced in a study of PD-1 blockade in classical Hodgkin lymphoma. The protocol was immunoSEQ multiplex PCR, while the TCRdb copy is restricted to in-frame clones and leaves out a portion. The sample holds approximately 14,000 clones, over 80% seen once. Time point described: newly diagnosed, previously untreated cHL patient sample. Isolation of CD8+ T cells from thawed PBMCs used magnetic negative selection. Material for sequencing was CD8+ T cells from blood. These receptors all stem from a human donor with classical Hodgkin lymphoma.

This chain links TRBV28 with TRBJ1-6, with TRBD1 as a possible D gene (5 bases). The length of the CDR3 is 16 residues. Germline CDR1 and CDR2: MDHEN and SYDVKM. V dropped 1 base and J dropped 4 bases, with 11 bases sitting between them. The CDR3 DNA reads TGTGCCAGCAGTTTATACTTGGGACGGTATAATTCACCCCTCCACTTT. Encoded protein: CASSLYLGRYNSPLHF. Variable domain in full (rest from reference TRBV28 and TRBJ1-6): DVKVTQSSRYLVKRTGEKVFLECVQDMDHENMFWYRQDPGLGLRLIYFSYDVKMKEKGDIPEGYSVSREKKERFSLILESASTNQTSMYLCASSLYLGRYNSPLHFGNGTRLTVT.

V and J are TRBV10-1 and TRBJ2-3; D possibly corresponds to TRBD1 (6 bases). Trimming left V 3 bases short and J 2 bases short, with 15 bases between. The CDR3 has 16 amino acids. Germline V gene lookup returns CDR1 WNHNN and CDR2 SYGVQD (reference sequence). In nucleotides, the CDR3 is TGCGCCAGCAGTGAAGGCCTTAGGGGGAACACAGATACGCAGTATTTT. It yields the protein CASSEGLRGNTDTQYF.

The chain recombines TRBV7-3 with TRBJ2-2; D gene unclear. Germline CDR1 SGHTA, CDR2 FQGTGA. Trimming stripped 5 bases from V and 4 bases from J, with 11 bases between. The CDR3 is made up of 14 amino acids. The CDR3 is CASSPFEGTGELFF. The DNA for the CDR3 is TGTGCCAGCAGCCCTTTCGAAGGCACCGGGGAGCTGTTTTTT.

The gene calls are TRBV15 and TRBJ2-2, with 8 bases matching TRBD1. There are 17 residues in the CDR3. CDR1 and CDR2 from the germline V gene are LNHNV and YYDKDF (reference sequence). V was pared by 1 base and J by 7 bases, with 11 bases of the junction left unmatched. DNA for the CDR3: TGTGCCACCAGCAGAGTCGGGGCAGGGGGCATCGGCGGGGAGCTGTTTTTT. This encodes CATSRVGAGGIGGELFF.

The chain is built from TRBV25-1 and TRBJ1-2, with 9 bases matching TRBD1. The CDR3 runs 12 residues. The germline V gene has CDR1 MGHDK and CDR2 SYGVNS. V lost 2 bases and J lost 11; bases outside the gene matches: 3. CDR3: CASSEGTGKYTF. DNA of the CDR3: TGTGCCAGCAGTGAAGGGACAGGGAAGTACACCTTC.

The gene calls are TRBV10-1 and TRBJ1-3; D not resolved. CDR1 is WNHNN and CDR2 is SYGVQD in the germline V gene (reference sequence). CDR3 size: 13 residues. V lost 3 bases to trimming and J lost 2 bases, with 5 bases between them. CDR3 region: CASSDIPGNTIYF. The CDR3 region has the DNA TGCGCCAGCAGTGACATTCCTGGAAACACCATATATTTT.

This clone has just one count. Additional DNA sequences in this sample encode the identical CDR3. The chain is built from TRBV9 and TRBJ1-1; D perhaps matches TRBD1 (5 bases). Germline V CDR1 and CDR2: SGDLS, YYNGEE. V lost 2 bases and J 0 bases, leaving 8 bases between the germline ends. The CDR3 is 14 amino acids. The CDR3 DNA reads as TGTGCCAGCAGCGTCGCAGGGCTGAACACTGAAGCTTTCTTT. Translation gives CASSVAGLNTEAFF.

In this sample, this clone turned up once. The chain uses TRBV25-1 and TRBJ1-2, with TRBD1 matching 7 bases. Germline V gene sequence: CDR1 MGHDK, CDR2 SYGVNS. V lost 8 bases to trimming and J lost 4 bases; unmatched junction nucleotides: 7. The CDR3 runs to 13 residues. DNA for the CDR3: TGTGCCAGCGGACAGGACAGTCCCTATGGCTACACCTTC. Translating it yields CASGQDSPYGYTF.

The chain recombines TRBV4-1 with TRBJ2-1; TRBD1 aligns across 9 bases. Germline V CDR1 and CDR2: MGHRA, YSYEKL. The V and J ends lost 4 bases and 3 bases, in that order; junction bases with no gene match: 7. CDR3 length equals 16 residues. In nucleotides, the CDR3 is TGCGCCAGCAGCCGCCTACAGGGGGCGTACTACAATGAGCAGTTCTTC. This translates into CASSRLQGAYYNEQFF.

The genes are TRBV19 and TRBJ2-1, with 8 bases that match TRBD2. Trimming removed 3 bases from V and 3 bases from J; junction bases left unmatched: 4. There are 15 residues in the CDR3. Germline CDR1 LNHDA, CDR2 SQIVND (reference sequence). This CDR3 reads CASSIALADYNEQFF. CDR3 DNA sequence: TGTGCCAGTAGTATCGCACTAGCGGACTACAATGAGCAGTTCTTC.

The chain has TRBV6-5 and TRBJ1-1; D gene ambiguous. This CDR3 has 13 amino acids. The V gene lost 6 bases and the J gene lost 1 base, with 9 bases spanning the gap. Germline assignment: CDR1 MNHEY and CDR2 SVGAGI. CDR3 residues: CASRPLGNTEAFF. CDR3 nucleotide sequence: TGTGCCAGCAGGCCCTTGGGGAACACTGAAGCTTTCTTT.

The V and J genes are TRBV21-1 and TRBJ1-1; TRBD1 was called by the table and not checked on the DNA. TRBV21-1 is tagged as a pseudogene. This CDR3 is built from 12 residues. CDR3 residues: CASSKHTGKAFF. CDR3 coding DNA: TGTGCCAGCAGCAAACATACAGGAAAAGCTTTCTTT.

The rearrangement links TRBV28 to TRBJ1-2; the match to TRBD1 covers 9 bases. The germline V gene has CDR1 MDHEN and CDR2 SYDVKM. CDR3 length: 16 residues. The V gene end was trimmed by 4 bases and the J gene end by 3 bases; junction bases not matched to a gene: 9. The CDR3 sequence is CASSSGTGIWYYGYTF. CDR3 nucleotide sequence: TGTGCCAGCAGTTCCGGGACAGGGATTTGGTACTATGGCTACACCTTC.

This chain connects TRBV28 to TRBJ1-5, with D perhaps TRBD1 (5 bases). CDR3 length: 14 residues. In germline, CDR1 is MDHEN, CDR2 SYDVKM. The V end lost 3 bases, the J end lost 3 bases, and 9 bases lay between the germline ends. Written as DNA, the CDR3 is TGTGCCAGCAGTTTTTCAGGGTACAATCAGCCCCAGCATTTT. The encoded protein is CASSFSGYNQPQHF.

This chain joins TRBV6-7 and TRBJ2-5; D remains ambiguous. TRBV6-7 is an ORF; its function is uncertain. The CDR3 sequence is 14 residues long. Trimming removed 2 bases from V and 3 bases from J, with 10 bases in between. The CDR3: CASSYRETEETQYF. The DNA of the CDR3 is TGTGCCAGCAGTTACCGAGAGACGGAAGAGACCCAGTACTTC.